Listed here is a single T cell receptor beta chain. Its target is not known. The data were taken from a study of cytomegalovirus exposure and HLA in healthy donors. The study's findings and limits: In a later analysis, TCR beta V- and J-gene trimming was associated with a missense DCLRE1C variant.

Amplification used 60 Vbeta primers and 13 Jbeta primers. Method: immunoSEQ multiplex PCR; TCRdb's copy keeps in-frame clones and lacks some. The sample lists 100,000 to 150,000 clones; more than 70% were seen once. Losses at the gene ends were 2 bases for V and 2 bases for J; bases not matched to a gene: 3. The CDR3 loop spans 15 amino acids. Germline V gene lookup returns CDR1 MGHRA and CDR2 YSYEKL. The chain links TRBV4-1 to TRBJ2-7; TRBD1 aligns across 10 bases. This TCR was sampled from a woman aged 60-75 years in good health and CMV-seronegative. The specimen sequenced was PBMCs. In DNA, the CDR3 is TGCGCCAGCAGCCAAAGGGACAGGGGCCCCTACGAGCAGTACTTC. Protein sequence: CASSQRDRGPYEQYF.